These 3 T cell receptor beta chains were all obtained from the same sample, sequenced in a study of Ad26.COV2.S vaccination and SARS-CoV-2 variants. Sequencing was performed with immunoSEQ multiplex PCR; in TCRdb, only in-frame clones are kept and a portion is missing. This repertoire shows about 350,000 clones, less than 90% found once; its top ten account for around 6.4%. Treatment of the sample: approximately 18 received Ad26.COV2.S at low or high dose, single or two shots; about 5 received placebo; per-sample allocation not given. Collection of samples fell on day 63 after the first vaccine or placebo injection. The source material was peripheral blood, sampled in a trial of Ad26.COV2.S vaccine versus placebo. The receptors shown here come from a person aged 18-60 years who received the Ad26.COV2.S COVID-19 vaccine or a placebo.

CDR3 sequence reads: CASSIAGLGDEAFF. In DNA form, the CDR3 reads TGTGCCAGTAGTATAGCCGGGCTCGGGGATGAAGCTTTCTTT. V is TRBV19 and J is TRBJ1-1; no clear D. Trimming took 1 base from V and 7 from J, leaving 13 bases between them. This CDR3 has 14 amino acids. CDR1 LNHDA and CDR2 SQIVND come from the germline V gene (reference sequence). Together with reference TRBV19 and TRBJ1-1, the CDR3 gives the full variable domain: DGGITQSPKYLFRKEGQNVTLSCEQNLNHDAMYWYRQDPGQGLRLIYYSQIVNDFQKGDIAEGYSVSREKKESFPLTVTSAQKNPTAFYLCASSIAGLGDEAFFGQGTRLTVV.

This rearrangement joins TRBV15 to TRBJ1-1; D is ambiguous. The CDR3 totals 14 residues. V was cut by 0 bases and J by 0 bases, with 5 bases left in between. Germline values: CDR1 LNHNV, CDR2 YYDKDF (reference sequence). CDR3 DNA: TGTGCCACCAGCAGAGATCCGATGAACACTGAAGCTTTCTTT. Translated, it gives CATSRDPMNTEAFF.

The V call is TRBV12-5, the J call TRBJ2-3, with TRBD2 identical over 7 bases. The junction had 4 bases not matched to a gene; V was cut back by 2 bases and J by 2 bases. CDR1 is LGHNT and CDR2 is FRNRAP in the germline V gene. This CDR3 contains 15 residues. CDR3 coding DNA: TGTGCTAGTGGTTTGCGGGAGGACCCCACAGATACGCAGTATTTT. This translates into CASGLREDPTDTQYF.